This is a list of T cell receptor beta chains from one sample in a study of regulatory T cells in long-lasting Graves disease. TCRdb passed the multiplex PCR reads through MiXCR, listing each CDR3 protein once. The sample lists 500,000 to 700,000 distinct CDR3 sequences; about 30% were seen once. The sample in question was peripheral blood mononuclear cells (PBMCs), obtained when the disease was refractory, from a patient treated with antithyroid drugs. The receptor source for this set is a female donor with Graves disease. Each CDR3 is given with its conserved first and last residue. The D gene is left open where the match is weak. Some rows have no size entry. The others give once, few or many, or a class for an expanded clone.

>TRBJ1-1|TRBV28|-|many
TGTGCCAGCACCATACCGACAGAAAACACTGAAGCTTTCTTT
CASTIPTENTEAFF
>TRBJ1-1|TRBV30|-|-
TGTGCCTTAAGGAGGAACACTGAAGCTTTCTTT
CALRRNTEAFF
>TRBJ1-2|TRBV7-9|-|few
TGTGCCAGCAGCTTAGCCCAGGGAGTTGGCTACACCTTC
CASSLAQGVGYTF
>TRBJ2-6|TRBV7-2|-|few
TGTGCCAGCAGCTTACTTTGGGGGCCCTCTGGGGCCAACGTCCTGACTTTC
CASSLLWGPSGANVLTF
>TRBJ2-5|TRBV20-1|-|-
TGCAGTGCTAGAGATTTTAGCGGTAACCAAGAGACCCAGTACTTC
CSARDFSGNQETQYF
>TRBJ1-1|TRBV12-5|-|few
TGTGCTAGTGGGTCCAGGGAGGGGGACACTGAAGCTTTCTTT
CASGSREGDTEAFF
>TRBJ1-2|TRBV12-3/TRBV12-4|-|many
TGTGCCAGCAGTTTACATGGGGCGGGCTATGGCTACACCTTC
CASSLHGAGYGYTF
>TRBJ2-7|TRBV5-1|-|-
TGCGCCAGCAGCTTGCGTGCCGCTGCGGACGAGCAGTACTTC
CASSLRAAADEQYF
>TRBJ1-1|TRBV6-1|-|many
TGTGCCAGCAGCGAAATCAAGGTCGGTGAAGCTTTCTTT
CASSEIKVGEAFF
>TRBJ2-3|TRBV7-9|-|-
TGTGCCAGCAGCTCCCCTAGCAATACCGGCACAGATACGCAGTATTTT
CASSSPSNTGTDTQYF
>TRBJ2-5|TRBV2|TRBD1|many
TGTGCCAGCAGTCGACAGGGGGGCGGGCAAGAGACCCAGTACTTC
CASSRQGGGQETQYF
>TRBJ2-5|TRBV5-4|TRBD2|-
TGTGCCAGCAGCGTTCCGGGACTAGCGGAGACCCAGTACTTC
CASSVPGLAETQYF
>TRBJ2-4|TRBV12-3/TRBV12-4|-|few
TGTGCCAGCAGTTTTCGGGCAAACATTCAGTACTTC
CASSFRANIQYF
>TRBJ1-1|TRBV29-1|-|once
TGCAGCGTTGCACAGCTGAACACTGAAGCTTTCTTT
CSVAQLNTEAFF
>TRBJ1-1|TRBV12-3/TRBV12-4|-|few
TGTGCCAGCACCCAGGGGCACGCGAACACTGAAGCTTTCTTT
CASTQGHANTEAFF
>TRBJ1-1|TRBV11-2|-|few
TGTGCCAGCAGCTCGTCGAGTTACCTGAACACTGAAGCTTTCTTT
CASSSSSYLNTEAFF
>TRBJ1-1|TRBV6-1|-|few
TGTGCCAGCAGACCTCTGCGACATAACACTGAAGCTTTCTTT
CASRPLRHNTEAFF
>TRBJ2-7|TRBV28|-|-
TGTGCCAGCAGTTACTCCGGACTACCAAACTACGAGCAGTACTTC
CASSYSGLPNYEQYF
>TRBJ1-6|TRBV19|-|-
TGTGCCAGTAGGGGGGAGGAGGATTCACCCCTCCACTTT
CASRGEEDSPLHF
>TRBJ1-1|TRBV19|TRBD1|few
TGTGCCAGTAAACAGGGGAGAGAGGTCACTGAAGCTTTCTTT
CASKQGREVTEAFF
>TRBJ1-2|TRBV28|-|many
TGTGCCAGCAGTTTAGATGGGAGGGGCTACACCTTC
CASSLDGRGYTF
>TRBJ1-5|TRBV11-2|-|-
TGTGCCAGCACCATGACAGGAGGCGGCAATCAGCCCCAGCATTTT
CASTMTGGGNQPQHF
>TRBJ2-7|TRBV6-2/TRBV6-3|-|once
TGTGCCAGCAGTTACTCGAGTGACGAGCAGTACTTC
CASSYSSDEQYF
>TRBJ1-3|TRBV30|-|-
TGTGCCTGGAGTAGTAGGGCCGGTTTTGGAAACACCATATATTTT
CAWSSRAGFGNTIYF
>TRBJ2-7|TRBV30|-|-
TGTGCCTGGACTGCCAGAGGGGGGGGTGTGGTCTACGAGCAGTACTTC
CAWTARGGGVVYEQYF
>TRBJ1-1|TRBV2|-|few
TGTGCCAGCAAAGCACGGGAGGGGAACACTGAAGCTTTCTTT
CASKAREGNTEAFF
>TRBJ1-4|TRBV19|-|many
TGTGCCAGCGGGCAGCGCAACGAAAAACTGTTTTTT
CASGQRNEKLFF
>TRBJ2-7|TRBV6-1|-|many
TGTGCCAGCGGAACAAACGAGGACGGTAAAAGGGGCGAGCAGTACTTC
CASGTNEDGKRGEQYF
>TRBJ2-7|TRBV20-1|TRBD1|-
TGCAGTGCGGCCAGGGGGTTCGGTTACGAGCAGTACTTC
CSAARGFGYEQYF
>TRBJ1-4|TRBV14|-|few
TGTGCCAGCAGCCAAGATGGGGGAACTAATGAAAAACTGTTTTTT
CASSQDGGTNEKLFF
>TRBJ1-4|TRBV6-2/TRBV6-3|TRBD1|-
TGTGCCAGCAGTTACCGGGACAGGGACGATGAAAAACCGTTTTTT
CASSYRDRDDEKPFF
>TRBJ1-1|TRBV11-2|-|-
TGTGCCAGCAGGAAAACAGGGTTCACTGAAGCTTTCTTT
CASRKTGFTEAFF
>TRBJ1-1|TRBV2|-|many
TGTGCCAGCAGTGAGAACAGGGCCACTGAAGCTTTCTTT
CASSENRATEAFF
>TRBJ2-1|TRBV12-5|-|-
TGTGCTAGTGGTTTGGGGGGGTGGGGCGCCCATTACAATGAGCGGTTCTTC
CASGLGGWGAHYNERFF
>TRBJ2-7|TRBV20-1|TRBD2|few
TGCAGTGCTAGAGATTCAGCTAGCGGGGCCCTAAGAAGCTACGAGCAGTACTTC
CSARDSASGALRSYEQYF
>TRBJ2-6|TRBV6-1|-|-
TGTGCCAGCGGTCTGCGGGCCAACGTCCTGACTTTC
CASGLRANVLTF
>TRBJ2-4|TRBV5-1|TRBD2|-
TGCGCCAGCAGCTTAGTCGGGCGCGGGAGTCTTGGCAAAAACATTCAGTACTTC
CASSLVGRGSLGKNIQYF
>TRBJ2-4|TRBV12-3/TRBV12-4|TRBD1|-
TGTGCCAGCAGGGACAGGACAGAAGCCAAAAACATTCTGTACTTC
CASRDRTEAKNILYF
>TRBJ2-7|TRBV5-1|-|-
TGCGCCAGCAGCTTGGCCCCTCTAGCAGACGGCTACGAGCAGTACTTC
CASSLAPLADGYEQYF
>TRBJ1-5|TRBV15|TRBD1|once
TGTGCCACCAGCACGACAGGGAATCAGCCCCGGCATTTT
CATSTTGNQPRHF
>TRBJ1-1|TRBV3-1|-|-
TGTGCCAGCAGCCAAGATCGCCAGCCGAACACTGAAGCTTTCTTT
CASSQDRQPNTEAFF
>TRBJ1-1|TRBV18|TRBD1|-
TGTGCCAGCTCACCCCGACAGGGGATAACTGAAGCTTTCTTT
CASSPRQGITEAFF
>TRBJ1-2|TRBV19|TRBD1|-
TGTGCCAGTAGGGCAGGGGGCTATGACTATGGCTACACCTTC
CASRAGGYDYGYTF
>TRBJ1-1|TRBV5-1|TRBD1|-
TGCGCCAGCAGCTTGGGGGACAGGGGTTTCGGCAACACTGAAGCTTTCTTT
CASSLGDRGFGNTEAFF
>TRBJ1-1|TRBV6-2/TRBV6-3|-|-
TGTGCCAGCAGGAGGACAGACCAAGCAGAAGCTTTCTTT
CASRRTDQAEAFF
>TRBJ1-6|TRBV20-1|-|few
TGCAGTGCTAGAGAGGGGCGAAGGAATTCACCCCTCCACTTT
CSAREGRRNSPLHF
>TRBJ1-4|TRBV13|-|-
TGTGCCAGCAGCTCCAACCCCGGGTGGGGCGGTGCAACTAATGAAAAACTGTTTTTT
CASSSNPGWGGATNEKLFF
>TRBJ2-2|TRBV5-1|-|-
TGCGCCAGCAGCTCCCGGACAGAGACAACCGCCGGGGAGCTGTTTTTT
CASSSRTETTAGELFF